A selection of T cell receptor beta chains follows, all from one sample in a study of vaccination effects on CD4 cells after COVID-19. This table comes from immunoSEQ multiplex PCR, and its TCRdb copy is limited to in-frame clones, with some not included. The repertoire includes 55,000 to 65,000 clones, approximately 80% of them detected once, and about 2.5% sits in the top ten. Which antigens these TCRs recognize remains unknown. Sequencing was performed on CD4+ T cells from PBMCs cultured with HCoV-229E spike peptides, taken before COVID-19 vaccination. All receptors derive from a human donor who received a COVID-19 vaccine. The CDR3 runs from the conserved cysteine through the conserved F or W. D genes are given only for firm matches. Size values are once, few and many counts, or a class for expanded clones, and some rows have none.

clone_size | d_call | j_call | cdr3_length | v_call | cdr3_nt | cdr3_aa
once | . | TRBJ1-5 | 13 | TRBV12-3/TRBV12-4 | TGTGCCAGCAGCCACCTACGCAATCAGCCCCAGCATTTT | CASSHLRNQPQHF
. | . | TRBJ1-6 | 12 | TRBV2 | TGTGCCAGCAGTGTGGGGAATTCACCCCTCCACTTT | CASSVGNSPLHF
. | . | TRBJ2-2 | 14 | TRBV28 | TGTGCCAGCAGTTATGGCAGGCGAGGAGGGGAGCTGTTTTTT | CASSYGRRGGELFF
few | . | TRBJ1-1 | 12 | TRBV30 | TGTGCCTGGAGGGATTACGGGGGGGAAGCTTTCTTT | CAWRDYGGEAFF
. | TRBD1 | TRBJ1-1 | 13 | TRBV29-1 | TGCAGCGTAGGAGGGACAGGCGCAGGGGTGGCTTTCTTT | CSVGGTGAGVAFF
. | . | TRBJ2-2 | 16 | TRBV5-1 | TGCGCCAGCAGCTTAGGCAGGGACCGCGTTCCCGGGGAGCTGTTTTTT | CASSLGRDRVPGELFF
. | . | TRBJ1-5 | 16 | TRBV19 | TGTGCCAGTAGCCTCCGTGTAGGGACTAGCAATCAGCCCCAGCATTTT | CASSLRVGTSNQPQHF
. | TRBD1 | TRBJ1-4 | 16 | TRBV5-1 | TGCGCCAGCAGCCTCGGACAGGGAGCAACTAATGAAAAACTGTTTTTT | CASSLGQGATNEKLFF
. | . | TRBJ1-1 | 14 | TRBV28 | TGTGCCAGCAGGACCGGGCCATCGAACACTGAAGCTTTCTTT | CASRTGPSNTEAFF
. | . | TRBJ1-2 | 12 | TRBV19 | TGTGCCAGTAGAGACGGCAACTATGGCTACACCTTC | CASRDGNYGYTF
few | TRBD1 | TRBJ2-1 | 15 | TRBV9 | TGTGCCAGCAGCCCTAAGGACAGGGATAGGGATGAGCAGTTCTTC | CASSPKDRDRDEQFF
. | . | TRBJ2-5 | 15 | TRBV3-1/TRBV3-2 | TGTGCCAGCAGCACCACGAGAGGGGGGGCAGAGACCCAGTACTTC | CASSTTRGGAETQYF
once | . | TRBJ1-2 | 11 | TRBV5-8 | TGTGCCAGCAGTGTCAGGTTTGGCTACACCTTC | CASSVRFGYTF
. | . | TRBJ1-3 | 14 | TRBV30 | TGTGCCTGGAGCTACCAACTCTCTGGAAACACCATATATTTT | CAWSYQLSGNTIYF
few | . | TRBJ2-1 | 15 | TRBV5-1 | TGCGCCAGCAGCTTGGCGGGGAGCTCCTACAATGAGCAGTTCTTC | CASSLAGSSYNEQFF
. | . | TRBJ1-2 | 15 | TRBV25-1 | TGTGCCAGCACCTCAATGGGGCAGTCCAACTATGGCTACACCTTC | CASTSMGQSNYGYTF
. | . | TRBJ2-3 | 15 | TRBV7-9 | TGTGCCAGCAGCTTAAGTTGGGGCAGCACAGATACGCAGTATTTT | CASSLSWGSTDTQYF
. | . | TRBJ1-3 | 15 | TRBV18 | TGTGCCAGCTCACCCGGAAGGATCTCTGGAAACACCATATATTTT | CASSPGRISGNTIYF
. | . | TRBJ1-1 | 11 | TRBV20-1 | TGCAGTGCTAGAAGGAACACTGAAGCTTTCTTT | CSARRNTEAFF
. | . | TRBJ1-2 | 14 | TRBV18 | TGTGCCAGCTCACCAGCTCCGGGAAACTATGGCTACACCTTC | CASSPAPGNYGYTF
. | . | TRBJ1-1 | 14 | TRBV11-1 | TGTGCCAGCAGCTTATTAAGAGGGAACACTGAAGCTTTCTTT | CASSLLRGNTEAFF
. | . | TRBJ1-2 | 14 | TRBV14 | TGTGCCAGCAGCCGCCAGGGCGTCGGGGGAGGCTACACCTTC | CASSRQGVGGGYTF
once | . | TRBJ1-1 | 13 | TRBV19 | TGTGCCAGTAGTATGGGCAAGAACACTGAAGCTTTCTTT | CASSMGKNTEAFF
. | TRBD1 | TRBJ2-3 | 16 | TRBV15 | TGTGCCACCAGCAGAGATACAGGGGGCCTCACAGATACGCAGTATTTT | CATSRDTGGLTDTQYF
. | TRBD1 | TRBJ1-2 | 15 | TRBV5-4 | TGTGCCAGCAGCCTGACCTCCGGACAGGGAGATGGCTACACCTTC | CASSLTSGQGDGYTF
. | . | TRBJ1-3 | 12 | TRBV30 | TGTGCCTGGACGGCGACTGGAAACACCATATATTTT | CAWTATGNTIYF
. | TRBD2 | TRBJ2-1 | 15 | TRBV30 | TGTGCCTGGAGGAAGGGACTAGCGTACCACAATGAGCAGTTCTTC | CAWRKGLAYHNEQFF
. | TRBD2 | TRBJ2-1 | 15 | TRBV7-3 | TGTGCCAGCAGTACTCCTAGCGGGGGGGGCAATGAGCAGTTCTTC | CASSTPSGGGNEQFF
once | TRBD1 | TRBJ1-4 | 15 | TRBV5-1 | TGCGCCAGCGGAAAAACGGACAGGGAAAATGAAAAACTGTTTTTT | CASGKTDRENEKLFF
. | . | TRBJ1-6 | 14 | TRBV25-1 | TGTGCCAGCAGTCAGGGTTCTGAGGATTCACCCCTCCACTTT | CASSQGSEDSPLHF
. | . | TRBJ2-5 | 13 | TRBV28 | TGTGCCAGCGGTTGGGACAACGTAGAGACCCAGTACTTC | CASGWDNVETQYF
. | TRBD1 | TRBJ1-5 | 15 | TRBV28 | TGTGCCAGCCGGACAGGGGGCTACATCAATCAGCCCCAGCATTTT | CASRTGGYINQPQHF
. | TRBD1 | TRBJ1-1 | 12 | TRBV30 | TGTGCCTCGGGACAGCCGAACACTGAAGCTTTCTTT | CASGQPNTEAFF
few | TRBD1 | TRBJ1-1 | 17 | TRBV18 | TGTGCCAGCTCACCACCGAATACCGGGACAGGGGGCACTGAAGCTTTCTTT | CASSPPNTGTGGTEAFF
once | . | TRBJ1-5 | 13 | TRBV19 | TGTGCCAGTAGTTTGCGTTCCAATCAGCCCCAGCATTTT | CASSLRSNQPQHF
. | TRBD1 | TRBJ1-2 | 14 | TRBV3-1/TRBV3-2 | TGTGCCAGCAGCCAGGGGGGGACAGGGAATGGCTACACCTTC | CASSQGGTGNGYTF
few | TRBD1 | TRBJ2-3 | 14 | TRBV5-1 | TGCGCCAGCAGCTTTACAACAGGGGAAATAACGCAGTATTTT | CASSFTTGEITQYF
. | TRBD2 | TRBJ2-3 | 17 | TRBV4-2 | TGTGCCAGCAGCCAACAAGGACTAGCGGGGGCCGGGGTTACGCAGTATTTT | CASSQQGLAGAGVTQYF
. | . | TRBJ1-4 | 13 | TRBV4-1 | TGCGCCAGCAGCCGCCTAAATGGTGAAAAACTGTTTTTT | CASSRLNGEKLFF
once | . | TRBJ2-5 | 13 | TRBV18 | TGTGCCAGCTCACCAGGGACCCAAGAGACCCAGTACTTC | CASSPGTQETQYF
. | TRBD2 | TRBJ2-3 | 16 | TRBV24-1 | TGTGCCACCAGTTCAACTAGCGGGGGGGCTGCAGATACGCAGTATTTT | CATSSTSGGAADTQYF
. | TRBD2 | TRBJ2-2 | 16 | TRBV5-8 | TGTGCCAGCAGCTTTTCTAGCGGGGGGTTTACCGGGGAGCTGTTTTTT | CASSFSSGGFTGELFF
. | . | TRBJ1-2 | 14 | TRBV29-1 | TGCAGCGTCGTTCCCGGGGACCGACCCTATGGCTACACCTTC | CSVVPGDRPYGYTF
. | TRBD1 | TRBJ2-5 | 14 | TRBV2 | TGTGCCAGTCATGAACAGGGGATAGTACAGACCCAGTACTTC | CASHEQGIVQTQYF
. | TRBD1 | TRBJ1-4 | 16 | TRBV5-1 | TGCGCCAGCAGCCCCTCGACAGGGCTGGGGAATGAAAAACTGTTTTTT | CASSPSTGLGNEKLFF
. | TRBD2 | TRBJ2-3 | 20 | TRBV4-2 | TGTGCCAGCAGCCAAGATCGGGCGGGACTAGCGGGGGGAAACACAGATACGCAGTATTTT | CASSQDRAGLAGGNTDTQYF
. | . | TRBJ1-3 | 13 | TRBV30 | TGTGCCTGGAGTGTAGACTCTGGAAACACCATATATTTT | CAWSVDSGNTIYF
once | . | TRBJ1-2 | 11 | TRBV20-1 | TGCAGTGCTAGTTTGGGGTATGGCTACACCTTC | CSASLGYGYTF
. | . | TRBJ1-2 | 14 | TRBV6-1 | TGTGCCAGCAGTGAAGCACACAGGAACTATGGCTACACCTTC | CASSEAHRNYGYTF
few | TRBD1 | TRBJ1-2 | 15 | TRBV28 | TGTGCCAGCAGTTTCGGGACAGGAGCCCTCTATGGCTACACCTTC | CASSFGTGALYGYTF
. | . | TRBJ2-2 | 14 | TRBV5-1 | TGCGCCAGCAGCTTGGGGCAAAACACCGGGGAGCTGTTTTTT | CASSLGQNTGELFF
. | . | TRBJ2-3 | 17 | TRBV5-1 | TGCGCCAGCAGCTTGCTCGGCGGGATTATCAACACAGATACGCAGTATTTT | CASSLLGGIINTDTQYF
. | TRBD1 | TRBJ2-5 | 14 | TRBV29-1 | TGCAGCGTTGAAGACGCAGGGGGTTTAGAGACCCAGTACTTC | CSVEDAGGLETQYF